These T cell receptor beta chains were read from a single sample in a study of CD8 T cells in Susac syndrome. TCRdb fed the immunoSEQ multiplex PCR reads into MiXCR, producing one record per CDR3 protein. Here the sample spans approximately 260,000 distinct CDR3 sequences, about 96% being singletons. Sequenced sample: CD4+ T cells from PBMCs. The receptors come from a human donor with Susac syndrome. Each CDR3 is given with its conserved first and last residue. A D gene is named only where the DNA matches it firmly. The size entry is marked missing in some rows and otherwise reads once, few, many or a size class.

V: TRBV12-1; J: TRBJ2-1; D: -; size: -; CDR3: CASSFLGPDGTLPPPMIDEQFF; DNA: TGTGCCAGCAGCTTTTTAGGGCCAGACGGGACTCTCCCCCCTCCTATGATTGATGAGCAGTTCTTC
V: TRBV2; J: TRBJ2-1; D: TRBD1; size: -; CDR3: CASSLTPGQGAREQFF; DNA: TGTGCCAGCAGCCTTACCCCGGGACAGGGGGCGCGAGAGCAGTTCTTC
V: TRBV20-1; J: TRBJ1-2; D: TRBD1; size: -; CDR3: CSARLGQAPYTF; DNA: TGCAGTGCTAGACTGGGACAGGCCCCCTACACCTTC
V: TRBV4-1; J: TRBJ2-7; D: -; size: -; CDR3: CASSQDRRGAYEQYF; DNA: TGCGCCAGCAGCCAAGATAGGCGGGGAGCCTACGAGCAGTACTTC
V: TRBV24-1; J: TRBJ2-5; D: TRBD1; size: -; CDR3: CATSDKGGDRAQETQYF; DNA: TGTGCCACCAGTGATAAGGGTGGGGACAGGGCCCAAGAGACCCAGTACTTC
V: TRBV6-6; J: TRBJ2-1; D: TRBD2; size: -; CDR3: CASSGSGLAGEEQFF; DNA: TGTGCCAGCAGCGGCTCGGGACTAGCGGGAGAAGAGCAGTTCTTC
V: TRBV7-9; J: TRBJ1-1; D: -; size: -; CDR3: CASTRKVKASMNTEAFF; DNA: TGTGCCAGCACCCGGAAAGTCAAAGCTTCCATGAACACTGAAGCTTTCTTT
V: TRBV6-2/TRBV6-3; J: TRBJ1-5; D: -; size: -; CDR3: CASSRRIAGGQPQHF; DNA: TGTGCCAGCAGTCGACGCATTGCTGGGGGTCAGCCCCAGCATTTT
V: TRBV20-1; J: TRBJ2-7; D: -; size: -; CDR3: CSARDIGYEQYF; DNA: TGCAGTGCTAGAGACATAGGCTACGAGCAGTACTTC
V: TRBV7-9; J: TRBJ2-7; D: TRBD2; size: -; CDR3: CASTPDSGRAYEQYF; DNA: TGTGCCAGCACCCCTGATAGCGGGAGGGCCTACGAGCAGTACTTC
V: TRBV29-1; J: TRBJ1-4; D: -; size: -; CDR3: CSVQELRTNEKLFF; DNA: TGCAGCGTGCAGGAACTGAGGACTAATGAAAAACTGTTTTTT
V: TRBV29-1; J: TRBJ2-5; D: -; size: -; CDR3: CSVPVGLADETQYF; DNA: TGCAGCGTTCCGGTGGGGTTAGCGGATGAGACCCAGTACTTC
V: TRBV7-6; J: TRBJ2-5; D: TRBD2; size: -; CDR3: CASSLAGTSGRWGETQYF; DNA: TGTGCCAGCAGCTTAGCGGGGACTAGCGGGAGGTGGGGAGAGACCCAGTACTTC
V: TRBV20-1; J: TRBJ2-3; D: -; size: -; CDR3: CSARKENTDTQYF; DNA: TGCAGTGCTAGGAAGGAAAACACAGATACGCAGTATTTT
V: TRBV29-1; J: TRBJ2-3; D: -; size: -; CDR3: CSVEDNYTDTQYF; DNA: TGCAGCGTTGAAGACAACTACACAGATACGCAGTATTTT
V: TRBV29-1; J: TRBJ2-2; D: -; size: -; CDR3: CSVEWAEKNTGELFF; DNA: TGCAGCGTTGAATGGGCGGAAAAAAACACCGGGGAGCTGTTTTTT
V: TRBV28; J: TRBJ2-5; D: -; size: -; CDR3: CASSDSRETQYF; DNA: TGTGCCAGCAGCGACAGTCGGGAGACCCAGTACTTC
V: TRBV9; J: TRBJ2-1; D: -; size: -; CDR3: CASSSLGGYNEQFF; DNA: TGTGCCAGCAGCTCCCTCGGAGGGTACAATGAGCAGTTCTTC
V: TRBV10-3; J: TRBJ2-1; D: -; size: -; CDR3: CAISKTVDYNEQFF; DNA: TGTGCCATCAGTAAGACCGTGGACTACAATGAGCAGTTCTTC
V: TRBV6-5; J: TRBJ1-5; D: TRBD1; size: -; CDR3: CASSRTGGPNQPQHF; DNA: TGTGCCAGCAGCCGGACAGGCGGACCCAATCAGCCCCAGCATTTT
V: TRBV4-1; J: TRBJ2-1; D: TRBD2; size: -; CDR3: CASSPSGMYNEQFF; DNA: TGCGCCAGCAGCCCTAGCGGGATGTACAATGAGCAGTTCTTC
V: TRBV11-3; J: TRBJ2-1; D: -; size: -; CDR3: CASSPHHGGHNEQFF; DNA: TGTGCCAGCAGCCCCCATCACGGAGGGCACAATGAGCAGTTCTTC
V: TRBV28; J: TRBJ1-5; D: -; size: -; CDR3: CASSTNGGDRQSQHF; DNA: TGTGCCAGCAGCACCAATGGGGGGGACCGCCAGTCCCAGCATTTT
V: TRBV29-1; J: TRBJ2-5; D: -; size: -; CDR3: CSVPVTSLGETQYF; DNA: TGCAGCGTTCCGGTGACTTCTCTCGGAGAGACCCAGTACTTC
V: TRBV2; J: TRBJ1-2; D: -; size: -; CDR3: CASSASETNGYTF; DNA: TGTGCCAGCAGTGCTTCGGAAACGAATGGCTACACCTTC
V: TRBV30; J: TRBJ2-1; D: -; size: -; CDR3: CAWRTGAKSSYNEQFF; DNA: TGTGCCTGGAGGACGGGGGCAAAGAGCTCCTACAATGAGCAGTTCTTC
V: TRBV19; J: TRBJ2-1; D: TRBD1; size: -; CDR3: CASSTRQGTGEQFF; DNA: TGTGCCAGTAGTACTAGACAGGGGACTGGAGAGCAGTTCTTC
V: TRBV12-3/TRBV12-4; J: TRBJ1-3; D: TRBD1; size: -; CDR3: CASRTGVRRNTIYF; DNA: TGTGCCAGCCGGACAGGGGTTCGCAGAAACACCATATATTTT
V: TRBV12-5; J: TRBJ2-3; D: -; size: -; CDR3: CASGFDYTDTQYF; DNA: TGTGCTAGTGGTTTCGACTACACAGATACGCAGTATTTT
V: TRBV7-9; J: TRBJ1-4; D: -; size: -; CDR3: CASSRDSTTNEKLFF; DNA: TGTGCCAGCAGCAGAGACAGTACTACTAATGAAAAACTGTTTTTT
V: TRBV3-1; J: TRBJ2-7; D: TRBD2; size: -; CDR3: CASSQAGTSGGEQYF; DNA: TGTGCCAGCAGCCAGGCCGGGACTAGTGGGGGCGAGCAGTACTTC
V: TRBV30; J: TRBJ1-2; D: -; size: -; CDR3: CAWMRLYGYTF; DNA: TGTGCCTGGATGAGACTCTATGGCTACACCTTC
V: TRBV7-6; J: TRBJ2-5; D: TRBD2; size: -; CDR3: CASTSSGGSQETQYF; DNA: TGTGCCAGCACCTCGAGCGGGGGGTCACAAGAGACCCAGTACTTC
V: TRBV30; J: TRBJ1-1; D: -; size: once; CDR3: CAWSSGSGQTEAFF; DNA: TGTGCCTGGAGTTCTGGTTCAGGGCAAACTGAAGCTTTCTTT
V: TRBV20-1; J: TRBJ2-7; D: TRBD2; size: -; CDR3: CSVGLAGGSSYEQYF; DNA: TGCAGTGTGGGACTAGCGGGAGGCAGCTCCTACGAGCAGTACTTC
V: TRBV29-1; J: TRBJ2-1; D: TRBD2; size: -; CDR3: CSVASGRSYEQFF; DNA: TGCAGCGTTGCTAGCGGGAGAAGCTATGAGCAGTTCTTC
V: TRBV30; J: TRBJ1-1; D: TRBD1; size: -; CDR3: CAWKLGDRSFVLKAFF; DNA: TGTGCCTGGAAACTGGGGGACAGAAGTTTCGTTCTCAAAGCTTTCTTT
V: TRBV20-1; J: TRBJ1-5; D: TRBD1; size: -; CDR3: CSASDTDRGRLVQPQHF; DNA: TGCAGTGCTAGTGACACGGACAGGGGGCGTTTGGTCCAGCCCCAGCATTTT
V: TRBV20-1; J: TRBJ2-2; D: TRBD2; size: -; CDR3: CSAGLAGRVNTGELFF; DNA: TGCAGTGCTGGTCTAGCGGGCCGGGTAAACACCGGGGAGCTGTTTTTT
V: TRBV29-1; J: TRBJ2-4; D: TRBD2; size: -; CDR3: CSVGLAGLAKNIQYF; DNA: TGCAGCGTTGGTCTAGCGGGTCTAGCCAAAAACATTCAGTACTTC
V: TRBV9; J: TRBJ2-3; D: -; size: -; CDR3: CASSETSTDTQYF; DNA: TGTGCCAGCAGCGAGACTAGCACAGATACGCAGTATTTT
V: TRBV20-1; J: TRBJ2-1; D: TRBD2; size: -; CDR3: CSASQGTSTYNEQFF; DNA: TGCAGTGCTAGTCAGGGGACTAGTACTTACAATGAGCAGTTCTTC
V: TRBV3-1; J: TRBJ1-1; D: -; size: -; CDR3: CASSQIVGGTEAFF; DNA: TGTGCCAGCAGCCAAATTGTGGGGGGCACTGAAGCTTTCTTT
V: TRBV7-9; J: TRBJ2-7; D: TRBD2; size: once; CDR3: CASTAGVTYEQYF; DNA: TGTGCCAGCACGGCGGGAGTAACCTACGAGCAGTACTTC
V: TRBV11-2; J: TRBJ2-5; D: TRBD1; size: once; CDR3: CASRRLTGGRETQYF; DNA: TGTGCCAGCAGACGTCTAACAGGGGGCAGGGAGACCCAGTACTTC
V: TRBV5-4; J: TRBJ2-1; D: TRBD2; size: -; CDR3: CASSPHSGRGSYNEQFF; DNA: TGTGCCAGCAGCCCGCATAGCGGGAGAGGCTCCTACAATGAGCAGTTCTTC
V: TRBV20-1; J: TRBJ1-5; D: -; size: -; CDR3: CSASSKWDQPQHF; DNA: TGCAGTGCTAGCTCCAAGTGGGATCAGCCCCAGCATTTT
V: TRBV7-9; J: TRBJ2-6; D: -; size: -; CDR3: CASSITGGRANVLTF; DNA: TGTGCCAGCAGCATCACCGGGGGACGGGCCAACGTCCTGACTTTC
V: TRBV11-2; J: TRBJ2-7; D: -; size: -; CDR3: CATIPWDGSYEQYF; DNA: TGTGCCACCATACCCTGGGACGGCTCCTACGAGCAGTACTTC
V: TRBV30; J: TRBJ2-5; D: -; size: once; CDR3: CAWSLLSWGPQETQYF; DNA: TGTGCCTGGAGCCTACTAAGTTGGGGCCCCCAAGAGACCCAGTACTTC
V: TRBV20-1; J: TRBJ2-6; D: -; size: -; CDR3: CSARDRVSGANVLTF; DNA: TGCAGTGCTAGAGATCGAGTCTCTGGGGCCAACGTCCTGACTTTC
V: TRBV20-1; J: TRBJ2-3; D: -; size: -; CDR3: CSATTNLGTDTQYF; DNA: TGCAGTGCGACGACAAATCTGGGTACAGATACGCAGTATTTT
V: TRBV6-4; J: TRBJ1-1; D: TRBD1; size: -; CDR3: CASSHRGMRLNTEAFF; DNA: TGTGCCAGCAGTCACAGGGGTATGAGGCTGAACACTGAAGCTTTCTTT
V: TRBV7-8; J: TRBJ2-1; D: -; size: -; CDR3: CASSLLQTAVNEQFF; DNA: TGTGCCAGCAGCTTATTGCAGACGGCGGTCAATGAGCAGTTCTTC
V: TRBV29-1; J: TRBJ2-6; D: -; size: once; CDR3: CSVGQGGGANVLTF; DNA: TGCAGCGTTGGGCAGGGTGGTGGGGCCAACGTCCTGACTTTC
V: TRBV29-1; J: TRBJ2-3; D: -; size: -; CDR3: CSVVGGDTQYF; DNA: TGCAGCGTTGTAGGTGGAGATACGCAGTATTTT
V: TRBV18; J: TRBJ2-3; D: TRBD2; size: -; CDR3: CASSPFTSGLWDTQYF; DNA: TGTGCCAGCTCACCCTTTACTAGCGGCCTTTGGGATACGCAGTATTTT
V: TRBV20-1; J: TRBJ2-3; D: TRBD1; size: -; CDR3: CSADRQGVLLFGTDTQYF; DNA: TGCAGTGCTGACCGACAGGGGGTTCTCCTTTTTGGCACAGATACGCAGTATTTT